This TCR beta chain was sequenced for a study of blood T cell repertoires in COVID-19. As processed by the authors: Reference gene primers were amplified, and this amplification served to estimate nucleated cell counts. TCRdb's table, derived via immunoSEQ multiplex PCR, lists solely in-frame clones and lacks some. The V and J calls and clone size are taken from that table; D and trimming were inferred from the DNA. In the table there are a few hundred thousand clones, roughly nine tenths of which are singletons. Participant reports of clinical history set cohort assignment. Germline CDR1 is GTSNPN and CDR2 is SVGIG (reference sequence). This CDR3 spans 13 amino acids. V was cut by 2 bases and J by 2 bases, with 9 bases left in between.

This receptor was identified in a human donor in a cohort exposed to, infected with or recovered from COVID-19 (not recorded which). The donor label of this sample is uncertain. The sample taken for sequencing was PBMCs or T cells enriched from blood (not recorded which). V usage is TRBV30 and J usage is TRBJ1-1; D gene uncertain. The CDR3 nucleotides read TGTGCCTGGAGTTTGAACAGCAACACTGAAGCTTTCTTT. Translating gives CAWSLNSNTEAFF.